The 17 T cell receptor beta chains below were found in one sample sequenced in a study of cytomegalovirus exposure and HLA in healthy donors. In the PCR, 60 Vbeta and 13 Jbeta primers were used. The protocol was immunoSEQ multiplex PCR, while the TCRdb copy is restricted to in-frame clones and leaves out a portion. The sample lists about 170,000 clones, about 76% occurring once. Material for sequencing was PBMCs. The receptors shown here come from a woman aged 18-30 years in good health and CMV-seropositive.

The chain recombines TRBV4-2 with TRBJ1-4; weak D call: TRBD1 (6 bases). CDR1 LGHNA and CDR2 YNFKEQ come from the germline V gene. The CDR3 has 15 amino acids. V was pared by 0 bases and J by 8 bases, with 13 bases between. This CDR3 reads CASSQDARGEEKLFF. In DNA, the CDR3 is TGTGCCAGCAGCCAAGATGCCAGGGGAGAGGAAAAACTGTTTTTT.

The rearrangement joins TRBV4-1 to TRBJ2-6; a possible D gene is TRBD2 (5 bases). This CDR3 contains 17 residues. In germline, CDR1 is MGHRA, CDR2 YSYEKL. The V and J ends lost 3 bases and 0 bases respectively, with 12 bases between them. CDR3 residues: CASSHGLVSSGANVLTF. DNA for the CDR3: TGCGCCAGCAGCCATGGACTGGTTAGCTCTGGGGCCAACGTCCTGACTTTC.

V gene TRBV6-6 combines with J gene TRBJ2-1; the D gene is possibly TRBD2 (6 bases). Trimming took 5 bases from V and 8 from J, leaving 19 bases between them. CDR1 is MNHNY and CDR2 is SVGAGI in the germline V gene (reference sequence). The CDR3 runs to 15 residues. DNA for the CDR3: TGTGCCAGCAGTAACCTAGCGTCGCCCGAGGATGAGCAGTTCTTC. Translation gives CASSNLASPEDEQFF.

J is TRBJ2-7 and V is TRBV5-4; D is perhaps TRBD2 (5 bases). This CDR3 has 15 residues. V lost 2 bases and J lost 0, with 12 bases in between. Germline CDR1 is SGHNT and CDR2 is YYREEE (reference sequence). The CDR3 DNA follows: TGTGCCAGCAGCTTTCTTGCTGGGAGCTCCTACGAGCAGTACTTC. Its translation is CASSFLAGSSYEQYF.

This clone was seen a handful of times. The chain joins TRBV6-4 to TRBJ2-3; possibly TRBD2 for D (7 bases). The CDR3 has 16 residues. Germline V gene data show CDR1 as MRHNA and CDR2 as SNTAGT. V gave up 1 base and J gave up 1 base, with 12 bases separating them. This CDR3 is CASSDLWGGGTDTQYF. DNA of the CDR3: TGTGCCAGCAGTGACTTGTGGGGGGGCGGCACAGATACGCAGTATTTT.

The J gene is TRBJ2-2, the V gene TRBV19; 10 bases are shared with TRBD1. J lost 8 bases, V lost 3 bases, and 3 bases had no gene match. CDR1 and CDR2 (germline): LNHDA, SQIVND (reference sequence). CDR3 size: 14 residues. CDR3 loop: CASSIDRGRGELFF. CDR3 in DNA: TGTGCCAGTAGTATCGACAGGGGGCGTGGGGAGCTGTTTTTT.

This clone was counted only a few times. This sequence joins TRBV6-1 and TRBJ2-7; weak D call: TRBD1 (6 bases). The CDR3 contains 15 residues. CDR1 and CDR2 (germline): MNHNS, SASEGT. Trimming cost V 1 base and J 2 bases, with 12 bases left between them. The CDR3 is CASSEGAGDTYEQYF. The CDR3 coding sequence is TGTGCCAGCAGTGAAGGGGCTGGGGACACCTACGAGCAGTACTTC.

The gene calls are TRBV27 and TRBJ2-7, with TRBD1 matching over 9 bases. CDR1 and CDR2 (germline): MNHEY, SMNVEV (reference sequence). V was pared by 8 bases and J by 2 bases, with 13 bases of the junction left unmatched. CDR3 length equals 16 residues. CDR3 in DNA: TGTGCCAGCGAAAAAACAGAGGACAGGGGAGCCTACGAGCAGTACTTC. Protein sequence: CASEKTEDRGAYEQYF.

This clone was observed a few times. The chain has TRBV7-9 and TRBJ1-1; no definite D call. Trimming removed 3 bases at V and 1 base at J, with 9 bases between. This CDR3 region has 14 residues. Germline CDR1 reads SEHNR; CDR2 reads FQNEAQ (reference sequence). The CDR3 sequence: CASSLASSNTEAFF. CDR3 DNA sequence: TGTGCCAGCAGCTTGGCCTCCTCGAACACTGAAGCTTTCTTT.

This clone was seen a few times. V is TRBV30 and J is TRBJ1-5, with a possible D match to TRBD1 (6 bases). The CDR3 covers 13 residues. With 4 bases removed from V and 4 bases from J, the gap between germline ends came to 11 bases. The germline CDR1 and CDR2 sequences are GTSNPN and SVGIG (reference sequence). The CDR3: CAWKGVENQPQHF. As DNA, the CDR3 is TGTGCCTGGAAGGGGGTAGAGAATCAGCCCCAGCATTTT.

This chain joins TRBV18 and TRBJ1-5; D is possibly TRBD1 (6 bases). Germline V gene data show CDR1 as KGHSH and CDR2 as LQKENI. Trimming stripped 4 bases from V and 7 bases from J, with 23 bases between. CDR3 length: 17 amino acids. CDR3 coding DNA: TGTGCCAGCTCACGGCCAGGGGAAGCAGGGGCAAGCCAGCCCCAGCATTTT. Protein sequence: CASSRPGEAGASQPQHF.

This clone was seen just once. This rearrangement joins TRBV7-9 to TRBJ2-2; 11 bases map to TRBD1. This CDR3 has 18 amino acids. Germline assignment: CDR1 SEHNR and CDR2 FQNEAQ (reference sequence). V gave up 10 bases and J gave up 5 bases; unmatched junction bases: 18. CDR3 in DNA: TGTGCCACCACCCTCCCGGGACAGGGGGGTGTTTGGACCGGGGAGCTGTTTTTT. Protein product: CATTLPGQGGVWTGELFF.

The V and J genes are TRBV7-9 and TRBJ2-5; TRBD1 is a possible D gene (6 bases). The DNA end is a closer match to TRBJ2-7, so the J assignment may be wrong. The CDR3 has 14 residues. From germline, CDR1 is SEHNR and CDR2 FQNEAQ (reference sequence). The CDR3 here is CASSRTADSYEQYF. The DNA of the CDR3 is TGTGCCAGCAGCCGGACAGCCGACTCCTACGAGCAGTACTTC.

The table lists this clone with a count of one. V usage is TRBV6-5 and J usage is TRBJ1-1; maybe TRBD1 (5 bases). V was cut by 2 bases and J by 4 bases, with 8 bases left in between. Per germline, CDR1 MNHEY and CDR2 SVGAGI. This CDR3 is built from 13 residues. CDR3 protein: CASSYGGATEAFF. The DNA of the CDR3 is TGTGCCAGCAGTTACGGAGGGGCCACTGAAGCTTTCTTT.

This clone appeared once. The J gene is TRBJ1-2, the V gene TRBV6-4; D gene uncertain. The CDR3 sequence is 15 residues long. CDR1 and CDR2 (germline): MRHNA, SNTAGT. Trimming shortened V by 3 bases and J by 9 bases, and 20 bases separated the two germline ends. The CDR3 is CASSEVAGQSVSYTF. The CDR3 coding sequence is TGTGCCAGCAGTGAGGTGGCGGGTCAGAGTGTGAGCTACACCTTC.

The chain uses TRBV18 and TRBJ1-1; no reliable D call. The CDR3 totals 13 residues. Per the germline V gene, CDR1 is KGHSH and CDR2 is LQKENI. Trimming took 5 bases from V and 0 from J, leaving 7 bases between them. The CDR3, as DNA: TGTGCCAGCTCATCGCAGATGAACACTGAAGCTTTCTTT. Translation gives CASSSQMNTEAFF. Full variable domain (missing parts from reference TRBV18 and TRBJ1-1): NAGVMQNPRHLVRRRGQEARLRCSPMKGHSHVYWYRQLPEEGLKFMVYLQKENIIDESGMPKERFSAEFPKEGPSILRIQQVVRGDSAAYFCASSSQMNTEAFFGQGTRLTVV.

This clone occurred once. The chain has TRBV19 and TRBJ2-7, with 9 bases lining up with TRBD2. Germline V gives CDR1 LNHDA, CDR2 SQIVND (reference sequence). The CDR3 sequence is 12 residues long. V was clipped by 10 bases and J by 9 bases; unmatched bases: 10. CDR3 protein: CAKHGTSLRQYF. DNA of the CDR3: TGTGCCAAACATGGGACTAGCCTAAGGCAGTACTTC.